A selection of T cell receptor beta chains follows, all from one sample in a study of blood T cells in healthy people across ages. TCRdb redid the calling of the 5' RACE reads with MiXCR, one entry per CDR3 protein. The sample yields approximately 1.5 million distinct CDR3 sequences, roughly 43% seen once. Sequenced sample: blood. Receptors were obtained from a woman aged 18-35 years in good health. Both conserved end residues are part of each CDR3. D genes are given only for firm matches. The size entry is marked missing in some rows and otherwise reads once, few, many or a size class.

j_call: TRBJ2-7
d_call: -
v_call: TRBV6-5
clone_size: -
cdr3_nt: TGTGCCAGCAGGCCTTACGGCGGCCAAAGCTCCTACGAGCAGTACTTC
cdr3_aa: CASRPYGGQSSYEQYF

j_call: TRBJ2-7
d_call: TRBD2
v_call: TRBV7-2
clone_size: -
cdr3_nt: TGTGCCGGCAGCATCTCAGCGGGAGGAAGTAGTTACGAGCAGTACTTC
cdr3_aa: CAGSISAGGSSYEQYF

j_call: TRBJ1-2
d_call: -
v_call: TRBV25-1
clone_size: -
cdr3_nt: TGTGCCAGCAGTGCATACGGTGGCTACTATGGCTACACCTTC
cdr3_aa: CASSAYGGYYGYTF

j_call: TRBJ2-5
d_call: -
v_call: TRBV30
clone_size: few
cdr3_nt: TGTGCCTGGAGTGTCTTGCAAGAGACCCAGTACTTC
cdr3_aa: CAWSVLQETQYF

j_call: TRBJ2-5
d_call: -
v_call: TRBV5-1
clone_size: -
cdr3_nt: TGCGCCAGCAGTTCTGGGGCAGTAGGTCCCCAAGAGACCCAGTACTTC
cdr3_aa: CASSSGAVGPQETQYF

j_call: TRBJ1-4
d_call: TRBD1
v_call: TRBV20-1
clone_size: -
cdr3_nt: TGCAGTGCTACCCAACATGGGACAGGGGTTGAAAAACTGTTTTTT
cdr3_aa: CSATQHGTGVEKLFF

j_call: TRBJ1-2
d_call: TRBD1
v_call: TRBV29-1
clone_size: -
cdr3_nt: TGCAGCGTCCTAGCGGACAGGGAGAGTGGCTACACCTTC
cdr3_aa: CSVLADRESGYTF

j_call: TRBJ2-5
d_call: TRBD2
v_call: TRBV11-2
clone_size: few
cdr3_nt: TGTGCCAGCAGCTTGGAGCTAGCGGGGGAAGAGACCCAGTACTTC
cdr3_aa: CASSLELAGEETQYF

j_call: TRBJ2-3
d_call: TRBD2
v_call: TRBV20-1
clone_size: once
cdr3_nt: TGCAGTGCGGAGGGGACTAGCAGTTTCACAGATACGCAGTATTTT
cdr3_aa: CSAEGTSSFTDTQYF

j_call: TRBJ2-3
d_call: -
v_call: TRBV29-1
clone_size: -
cdr3_nt: TGCGGCGTGGCGCCCACAGGGGAGGGCGCAGATACGCAGTATTTT
cdr3_aa: CGVAPTGEGADTQYF

j_call: TRBJ1-5
d_call: TRBD1
v_call: TRBV28
clone_size: -
cdr3_nt: TGTGCCAGCGGAACCGGGACAGGGCCTTATAGCAATCAGCCCCAGCATTTT
cdr3_aa: CASGTGTGPYSNQPQHF

j_call: TRBJ1-1
d_call: TRBD1
v_call: TRBV7-3
clone_size: few
cdr3_nt: TGTGCCAGCAGCTCCTACGGGACAGGGACTGAAGCTTTCTTT
cdr3_aa: CASSSYGTGTEAFF

j_call: TRBJ2-3
d_call: TRBD2
v_call: TRBV19
clone_size: -
cdr3_nt: TGTGCCAGCAGACTAGCGGGGGGGCCCCTCCCAGATACGCAGTATTTT
cdr3_aa: CASRLAGGPLPDTQYF

j_call: TRBJ1-2
d_call: TRBD1
v_call: TRBV5-1
clone_size: few
cdr3_nt: TGCGCCAGCATCTTGGACAGGGGTTATAACTATGGCTACACCTTC
cdr3_aa: CASILDRGYNYGYTF

j_call: TRBJ2-7
d_call: -
v_call: TRBV4-3
clone_size: -
cdr3_nt: TGCGCCAGCAGCCAAGCTCCGGGGTTTTACCCCAATGGGTGGGACGAGCAGTACTTC
cdr3_aa: CASSQAPGFYPNGWDEQYF

j_call: TRBJ2-3
d_call: TRBD2
v_call: TRBV5-1
clone_size: -
cdr3_nt: TGCGCCAGCAGCTCCACGACTAGCGGGAGTAGCACAGATACGCAGTATTTT
cdr3_aa: CASSSTTSGSSTDTQYF

j_call: TRBJ2-1
d_call: TRBD2
v_call: TRBV7-9
clone_size: -
cdr3_nt: TGTGCCAGCAGCCGCGGTCTAGCGGGGGTGTACTACAATGAGCAGTTCTTC
cdr3_aa: CASSRGLAGVYYNEQFF

j_call: TRBJ2-7
d_call: -
v_call: TRBV12-3/TRBV12-4
clone_size: few
cdr3_nt: TGTGCCAGCGGCAGGGGACACGAGCAGTACTTC
cdr3_aa: CASGRGHEQYF

j_call: TRBJ2-6
d_call: -
v_call: TRBV30
clone_size: few
cdr3_nt: TGTGCCTGGAGGCGAGGGCGGACCCGCTCTGGGGCCAACGTCCTGACTTTC
cdr3_aa: CAWRRGRTRSGANVLTF

j_call: TRBJ2-1
d_call: -
v_call: TRBV27
clone_size: -
cdr3_nt: TGTGCCACGCGAACAGGGGGGGGTAATGAGCAGTTCTTC
cdr3_aa: CATRTGGGNEQFF

j_call: TRBJ1-1
d_call: -
v_call: TRBV27
clone_size: -
cdr3_nt: TGTGCCAGCAGTTTCCGCGATAACACTGAAGCTTTCTTT
cdr3_aa: CASSFRDNTEAFF

j_call: TRBJ2-7
d_call: -
v_call: TRBV21-1
clone_size: -
cdr3_nt: TGTGCCAGCAGCGAACAGGTTCCCCGCTCCTACGAGCAGTACTTC
cdr3_aa: CASSEQVPRSYEQYF

j_call: TRBJ2-1
d_call: -
v_call: TRBV3-1
clone_size: many
cdr3_nt: TGTGCCAGCAGCCAAGATCCAGGGTCCGCTGAGCAGTTCTTC
cdr3_aa: CASSQDPGSAEQFF

j_call: TRBJ2-1
d_call: -
v_call: TRBV29-1
clone_size: few
cdr3_nt: TGCAGCGTGAAATGGATCAGGGGCTCCTACAATGAGCAGTTCTTC
cdr3_aa: CSVKWIRGSYNEQFF

j_call: TRBJ2-7
d_call: TRBD2
v_call: TRBV20-1
clone_size: few
cdr3_nt: TGCAGTGCTAGAGATCCTAGCGGGAGCTCCTACAATGAGCAGTACTTC
cdr3_aa: CSARDPSGSSYNEQYF

j_call: TRBJ2-1
d_call: -
v_call: TRBV4-3
clone_size: -
cdr3_nt: TGCGCCAGCAGCCCCGAAGGGACCACCAATGAGCAGTTCTTC
cdr3_aa: CASSPEGTTNEQFF

j_call: TRBJ2-4
d_call: -
v_call: TRBV6-6
clone_size: -
cdr3_nt: TGTGCCAGCAGTGTTGATCCGAGTGTTGGGCAGTACTTC
cdr3_aa: CASSVDPSVGQYF

j_call: TRBJ2-5
d_call: -
v_call: TRBV28
clone_size: few
cdr3_nt: TGTGCCAGCAGTTTCGGGGTTACGGGGACCCAGTACTTC
cdr3_aa: CASSFGVTGTQYF

j_call: TRBJ2-5
d_call: TRBD2
v_call: TRBV10-3
clone_size: -
cdr3_nt: TGTGCCATCAGGGGTAGCGGGAGGGCAACGGGTGAGCAGTACTTC
cdr3_aa: CAIRGSGRATGEQYF